This T cell receptor beta chain appears in the sequencing data of a study of blood T cell repertoires in COVID-19. Authors' processing steps: The authors estimated nucleated cell counts from reference gene primer amplification. The protocol was immunoSEQ multiplex PCR, while the TCRdb copy is restricted to in-frame clones and leaves out a portion. V and J calls and clone size are those listed in that table; D and trimming were worked out from the DNA. The data show about 420,000 clones, 70% to 90% seen once. J lost 3 bases, V lost 1 base, and 7 bases had no gene match. CDR3 length: 16 residues. Germline V gives CDR1 SGHNT, CDR2 YYREEE (reference sequence).

Sequencing was done on a sample of peripheral blood. The V and J genes are TRBV5-4 and TRBJ2-7, with 10 positions matching TRBD2. This clonotype originated in a man aged 18 to 35 with COVID-19, enrolled during active disease. The CDR3 protein is CASSLWTSGGVYEQYF. In DNA, the CDR3 is TGTGCCAGCAGCTTGTGGACTAGCGGAGGGGTCTACGAGCAGTACTTC.